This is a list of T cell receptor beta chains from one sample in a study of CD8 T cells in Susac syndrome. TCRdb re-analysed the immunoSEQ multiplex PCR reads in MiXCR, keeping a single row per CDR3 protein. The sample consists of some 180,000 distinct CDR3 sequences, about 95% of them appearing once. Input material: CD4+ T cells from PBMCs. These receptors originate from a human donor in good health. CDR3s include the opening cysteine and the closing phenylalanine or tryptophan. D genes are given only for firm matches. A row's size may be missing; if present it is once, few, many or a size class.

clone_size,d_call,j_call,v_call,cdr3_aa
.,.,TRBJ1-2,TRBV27,CASSRHSDRRRTF
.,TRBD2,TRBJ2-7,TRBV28,CASEGSGSSHEQYF
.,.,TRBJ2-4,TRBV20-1,CSASGQENIQYF
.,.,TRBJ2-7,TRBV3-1,CASSHREREQYF
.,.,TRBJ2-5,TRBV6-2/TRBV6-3,CASSYGGPQETQYF
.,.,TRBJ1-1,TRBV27,CASKGPMNTEAFF
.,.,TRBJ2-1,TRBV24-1,CATRGSGDEQFF
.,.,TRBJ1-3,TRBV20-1,CSARQAGNTIYF
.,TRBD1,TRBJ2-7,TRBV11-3,CASSFGTGGAQYF
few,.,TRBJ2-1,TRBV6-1,CASSLAGNEQFF
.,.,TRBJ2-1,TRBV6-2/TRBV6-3,CASNPGHATNEQFF
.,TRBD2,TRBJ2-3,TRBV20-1,CSAGGGTDTQYF